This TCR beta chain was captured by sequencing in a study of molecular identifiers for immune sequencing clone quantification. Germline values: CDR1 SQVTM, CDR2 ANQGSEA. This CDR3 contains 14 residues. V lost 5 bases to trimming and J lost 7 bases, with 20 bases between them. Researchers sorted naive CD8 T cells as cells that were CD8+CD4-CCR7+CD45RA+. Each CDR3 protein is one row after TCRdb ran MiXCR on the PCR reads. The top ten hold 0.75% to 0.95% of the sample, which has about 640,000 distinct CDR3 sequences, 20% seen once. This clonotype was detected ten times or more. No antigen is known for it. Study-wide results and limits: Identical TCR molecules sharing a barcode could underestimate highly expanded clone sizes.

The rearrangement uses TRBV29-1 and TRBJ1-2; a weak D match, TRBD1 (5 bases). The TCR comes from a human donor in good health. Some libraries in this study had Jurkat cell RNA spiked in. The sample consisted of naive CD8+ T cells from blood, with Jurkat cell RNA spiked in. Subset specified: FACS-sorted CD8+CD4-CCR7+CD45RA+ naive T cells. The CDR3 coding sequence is TGCAGCGTTCCCCCGGGTGAGGGGCGCGTTGGCTACACCTTC. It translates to CSVPPGEGRVGYTF. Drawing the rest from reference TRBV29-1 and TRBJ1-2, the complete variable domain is SAVISQKPSRDICQRGTSLTIQCQVDSQVTMMFWYRQQPGQSLTLIATANQGSEATYESGFVIDKFPISRPNLTFSTLTVSNMSPEDSSIYLCSVPPGEGRVGYTFGSGTRLTVV.